This TCR beta chain was profiled in a study of shared clonotypes between healthy human individuals. Here immunoSEQ multiplex PCR was the method, and the copy in TCRdb shows in-frame clones only, minus some. In the table there are around 1,000,000 clones, around 77% of which are singletons. The CDR3 length is 15 residues. Germline values: CDR1 SGHDN, CDR2 FVKESK. V shed 2 bases and J shed 6 bases, with 15 bases lying between them. This chain connects TRBV14 to TRBJ2-3, with D maybe TRBD1 (6 bases). Source material: memory CD4+ T cells from PBMCs. Subset here: CD45RA-negative fraction. The sequence was collected from a man aged 18 to 30 in good health. Some clones in this sample may be carry-over from other donors' samples. CDR3 amino acids: CASSQQTGPWDTQYF. The CDR3 DNA follows: TGTGCCAGCAGCCAACAGACAGGTCCTTGGGATACGCAGTATTTT.